This TCR beta chain was identified in a study of blood T cell repertoires in COVID-19. This clone is a singleton in its sample. Some clones are missing from TCRdb's copy, which holds only in-frame ones; the method was immunoSEQ multiplex PCR. The sample consists of hundreds of thousands of clones, nearly 90% of them appearing once. Germline V CDR1 and CDR2: ENHRY, SYGVKD. The V gene lost 6 bases and the J gene lost 3 bases, with 11 bases spanning the gap. The CDR3 has 13 residues. The receptor comes from a man younger than 40 who had been exposed to COVID-19. The material sequenced was PBMCs or T cells enriched from blood (not recorded which). The chain links TRBV10-3 to TRBJ1-1, with D perhaps matching TRBD1 (5 bases). The CDR3: CAIRAGWDTEAFF. The CDR3 DNA follows: TGTGCCATCAGGGCAGGGTGGGACACTGAAGCTTTCTTT.